This T cell receptor beta chain appears in the sequencing data of a study of blood T cell repertoires in COVID-19. Overall study context: The United States, Italy and Spain were the sources of the acute and convalescent COVID-19 samples. Sample material is recorded as cDNA or gDNA derived from T cells, B-cell-depleted T cells, or PBMCs.

Original handling: The authors estimated nucleated cell counts from reference gene primer amplification. Measured with immunoSEQ multiplex PCR; TCRdb has only the in-frame clones, and not every one. V, J and clone size are those of that table, while D and trimming were read from the DNA. The sample lists 140,000 to 150,000 clones, 88% occurring once. Sequencing input: peripheral blood. This receptor was obtained from a woman between 50 and 59 years old with acute or convalescent COVID-19.

The CDR3 here is CASTSSLDKWETQYF. In nucleotides, the CDR3 is TGTGCCAGCACCTCCTCACTAGATAAGTGGGAGACCCAGTACTTC. The rearrangement uses TRBV5-4 and TRBJ2-5; perhaps TRBD2 as D (5 bases). CDR1 is SGHNT, CDR2 YYREEE, per germline (reference sequence). The CDR3 consists of 15 residues. With 6 bases removed from V and 5 bases from J, the gap between germline ends came to 20 bases. Combining the CDR3 with reference TRBV5-4 and TRBJ2-5 gives the whole variable domain ETGVTQSPTHLIKTRGQQVTLRCSSQSGHNTVSWYQQALGQGPQFIFQYYREEENGRGNFPPRFSGLQFPNYSSELNVNALELDDSALYLCASTSSLDKWETQYFGPGTRLLVL.